This T cell receptor beta chain was observed in a study of brain T cells in children with intractable seizures. General study findings and limits: Viral specificity was inferred only from CDR3 similarity; HCMV serostatus was unknown. Pre- and post-surgery blood differed in depth, so pre-surgery absences may be undersampling.

A note on this clone: Its antigen is as yet unknown.

Germline V lookup: CDR1 WSHSY, CDR2 SAAADI. This CDR3 spans 12 amino acids. Trimming cost V 3 bases and J 5 bases, with 7 bases left between them. The sequenced cases were selected for having the highest brain T cell transcript signatures. Sequenced by immunoSEQ multiplex PCR; TCRdb stores in-frame clones only, minus some. The data show around 70,000 clones, about 93% seen once. The TCR sequence derives from a boy less than two years old with tuberous sclerosis and intractable seizures. The source material was peripheral blood, sampled at surgery. The rearrangement joins TRBV10-2 to TRBJ1-2, with D unclear. The CDR3 here is CASSDKSYGYTF. CDR3 nucleotide sequence: TGCGCCAGCAGTGACAAATCTTATGGCTACACCTTC.